The next 28 T cell receptor beta chains were all read from a single sample in a study of regulatory T cells in long-lasting Graves disease. Time point defined: persistent/refractory GD, antithyroid drugs over 5 years with positive TRAb. There was RNA extracted from PBMCs, and the TCR library was made from it. Assembly of TCR beta libraries relied on iRepertoire HTBI primers together with Arm-PCR of CDR3 regions. From the multiplex PCR reads, TCRdb called clonotypes with MiXCR, one entry per CDR3 protein. The sample holds about 430,000 distinct CDR3 sequences, over 20% seen once. The source material was peripheral blood mononuclear cells (PBMCs), sampled when the disease was refractory, from a patient treated with antithyroid drugs. Every receptor here comes from a female donor with Graves disease.

This clonotype has a handful of counts. V and J are TRBV28 and TRBJ2-2; no firm D call. V gave up 5 bases and J gave up 0 bases, with 10 bases separating them. The CDR3 is 15 amino acids. CDR1 and CDR2 (germline): MDHEN, SYDVKM. The CDR3 here is CASSLTAPNTGELFF. For the CDR3, the DNA is TGTGCCAGCAGTCTTACGGCACCGAACACCGGGGAGCTGTTTTTT.

The table lists this clonotype with many counts. The gene calls are TRBV28 and TRBJ2-2; D gene ambiguous. The V end was cut by 6 bases, the J end by 7 bases, with 15 bases between. From germline, CDR1 is MDHEN and CDR2 SYDVKM. The CDR3 runs 14 residues. In DNA form, the CDR3 reads TGTGCCAGCAGCACCCCCCCTCTCGGCGGGGAGCTGTTTTTT. Its translation: CASSTPPLGGELFF. The full variable domain, with the rest looked up from reference TRBV28 and TRBJ2-2, is DVKVTQSSRYLVKRTGEKVFLECVQDMDHENMFWYRQDPGLGLRLIYFSYDVKMKEKGDIPEGYSVSREKKERFSLILESASTNQTSMYLCASSTPPLGGELFFGEGSRLTVL.

Details on this clonotype: A much larger clone lies one base from this, so it may be a read error. This rearrangement joins TRBV3-1 to TRBJ2-7; D not certain. Germline lookup yields CDR1 LGHDT and CDR2 YNNKEL (reference sequence). The CDR3 loop spans 15 amino acids. The CDR3 nucleotides read TGTGCCGGCAGCCAAGATAGTAACAGAGCCTACGAGCAGTACTTC. This encodes CAGSQDSNRAYEQYF.

There are many counts of this clonotype. The chain links TRBV6-2 or TRBV6-3 to TRBJ2-7; 7 bases match TRBD2. From germline, CDR1 is MNHEY and CDR2 SVGEGT. The CDR3 has 17 amino acids. V gave up 2 bases and J gave up 4 bases; unmatched junction bases: 14. The CDR3 loop reads CASSYNKVLAGSYEQYF. The CDR3, as DNA: TGTGCCAGCAGTTACAACAAGGTCTTAGCGGGTTCTTACGAGCAGTACTTC.

The chain joins TRBV3-1 to TRBJ1-5; D is undetermined. CDR3 length: 15 residues. V was pared by 1 base and J by 0 bases, with 7 bases between. The germline gives CDR1 LGHDT, CDR2 YNNKEL (reference sequence). The CDR3 spells CASSQVLGSNQPQHF. CDR3 coding DNA: TGTGCCAGCAGCCAAGTCTTGGGTAGCAATCAGCCCCAGCATTTT.

This clonotype was detected many times. The genes are TRBV15 and TRBJ2-5; 9 bases align to TRBD1. This CDR3 comprises 14 residues. Germline CDR1 LNHNV, CDR2 YYDKDF (reference sequence). Losses at the gene ends were 2 bases for V and 4 bases for J; bases not matched to a gene: 2. The CDR3: CATSRSDRGETQYF. CDR3 DNA: TGTGCCACCAGCAGATCGGACAGGGGAGAGACCCAGTACTTC.

This clonotype has only a few counts. CDR3 loop: CASSQTTQGPAETQYF. CDR3 nucleotides: TGTGCCAGCAGTCAAACGACACAGGGGCCCGCGGAGACCCAGTACTTC. The J gene is TRBJ2-5, the V gene TRBV27; 7 positions agree with TRBD1. Germline lookup yields CDR1 MNHEY and CDR2 SMNVEV (reference sequence). The CDR3 runs to 16 residues. With 5 bases clipped from V and 5 bases from J, the junction kept 14 bases outside the gene matches.

CDR3 nucleotide sequence: TGTGCCAGCAGCTCGGGACAGTTCCCAGATACGCAGTATTTT. Its translation: CASSSGQFPDTQYF. The chain recombines TRBV11-3 with TRBJ2-3; 7 bases fit TRBD1. CDR1 and CDR2 (germline): SGHNT, YENEEA. V lost 4 bases, J lost 4 bases, and 5 bases stayed unmatched. The length of the CDR3 is 14 residues.

V gene TRBV7-9 combines with J gene TRBJ2-7, with D perhaps matching TRBD2 (6 bases). V shed 7 bases and J shed 0 bases, with 25 bases lying between them. Germline-derived CDR1 and CDR2 are SEHNR and FQNEAQ (reference sequence). The CDR3 is 18 amino acids. In DNA form, the CDR3 reads TGTGCCAGCACCGAAGGCACCTTGGCGGGAAGGAGCTCCTACGAGCAGTACTTC. Its protein is CASTEGTLAGRSSYEQYF.

The chain joins TRBV19 to TRBJ1-4; the D is unclear. The V end was cut by 4 bases, the J end by 0 bases, with 15 bases between. In germline, CDR1 is LNHDA, CDR2 SQIVND (reference sequence). This CDR3 is built from 17 residues. Written as DNA, the CDR3 is TGTGCCAGTAGTAGAGTTTTTCGGCAGACAACTAATGAAAAACTGTTTTTT. Translating it yields CASSRVFRQTTNEKLFF.

This clonotype has a count of ten or more. The V call is TRBV6-5, the J call TRBJ1-6, with a possible D match to TRBD1 (6 bases). V gave up 2 bases and J gave up 0 bases, with 20 bases separating them. The CDR3 covers 20 residues. Looked up from germline, CDR1 is MNHEY and CDR2 is SVGAGI. Here the CDR3 DNA reads TGTGCCAGCAGTTACGGGGGGTGGCGGGGGCCGAGCTCCTATAATTCACCCCTCCACTTT. Translation: CASSYGGWRGPSSYNSPLHF.

The sample holds a few counts of this clonotype. Here the CDR3 reads CAISDLGRQTSGNTIYF. The CDR3 DNA is TGTGCCATCAGTGATCTCGGAAGACAGACCTCTGGAAACACCATATATTTT. The chain employs TRBV10-3 and TRBJ1-3, with D possibly TRBD1 on 5 matching bases. Germline CDR1 and CDR2: ENHRY and SYGVKD. Trimming stripped 3 bases from V and 0 bases from J, with 15 bases between. The CDR3 is 17 amino acids.

The chain has TRBV6-2 or TRBV6-3 and TRBJ2-7; 8 bases fit TRBD1. The V gene's germline CDR1 is MNHEY and CDR2 SVGEGT. Trimming took 5 bases from V and 0 from J; bases not matched to a gene: 6. The CDR3 sequence is 15 residues long. CDR3 sequence reads: CASSNADRVSYEQYF. The CDR3 nucleotides read TGTGCCAGCAGTAACGCGGACAGGGTCTCCTACGAGCAGTACTTC.

This clonotype occurred many times. The chain uses TRBV28 and TRBJ2-5; D is perhaps TRBD2 (6 bases). The germline CDR1 and CDR2 sequences are MDHEN and SYDVKM. The ends were cut back, 6 bases at V and 4 bases at J, with 12 bases in the middle. CDR3 size: 13 residues. CDR3: CASRVPGGETQYF. The CDR3, as DNA: TGTGCCAGCAGAGTGCCCGGGGGAGAGACCCAGTACTTC.

A few counts support this clonotype. This rearrangement joins TRBV27 to TRBJ2-2; D is unclear. The CDR3 has 13 residues. CDR1 MNHEY and CDR2 SMNVEV come from the germline V gene (reference sequence). Trimming pared 6 bases from V and 7 bases from J, leaving 12 bases between. The CDR3 DNA sequence: TGTGCCAGCAGCCCCCCCCTAGGCGGGGAGCTGTTTTTT. Its protein product is CASSPPLGGELFF.

At least ten counts were recorded for this clonotype. The V and J genes are TRBV5-1 and TRBJ2-7; TRBD2 might be the D (6 bases). V lost 3 bases and J 6 bases, leaving 13 bases between the germline ends. There are 13 residues in the CDR3. The germline V gene has CDR1 SGHRS and CDR2 YFSETQ. CDR3 protein: CASSSGPEGEQYF. As DNA, the CDR3 is TGCGCCAGCAGCTCGGGTCCGGAGGGCGAGCAGTACTTC.

In this sample, this clonotype turned up many times. J is TRBJ1-5 and V is TRBV28, with 7 bases aligning to TRBD1. From germline, CDR1 is MDHEN and CDR2 SYDVKM. The CDR3 loop spans 17 amino acids. After removal of 5 bases from V and 0 bases from J, the junction contained 10 bases not matched to a gene. The CDR3 nucleotides are TGTGCCAGCAGTCTAGAGGGACAGACCTTTAGCAATCAGCCCCAGCATTTT. This translates into CASSLEGQTFSNQPQHF.

This clonotype appeared many times. V usage is TRBV30 and J usage is TRBJ1-1; D is ambiguous. This CDR3 spans 11 amino acids. The germline V gene has CDR1 GTSNPN and CDR2 SVGIG (reference sequence). The V end was cut by 1 base, the J end by 8 bases, with 8 bases between. CDR3 bases: TGTGCCTGGAGTGCCGTCGTGGAAGCTTTCTTT. This codes for CAWSAVVEAFF.

The V call is TRBV19, the J call TRBJ1-5; D is undetermined. V gave up 6 bases and J gave up 0 bases, with 12 bases separating them. Per germline, CDR1 LNHDA and CDR2 SQIVND (reference sequence). The CDR3 is 15 residues long. Written as DNA, the CDR3 is TGTGCCAGTAGCTGGGCAATTAATAGCAATCAGCCCCAGCATTTT. Protein: CASSWAINSNQPQHF.

The V call is TRBV12-3 or TRBV12-4, the J call TRBJ2-1; TRBD2 matches 9 bases. The ends lost 3 bases at V and 6 bases at J; junction bases unmatched: 15. The CDR3 length is 18 residues. This CDR3 is CASSFWGSPAGGTNEQFF. CDR3 bases: TGTGCCAGCAGTTTCTGGGGTAGTCCAGCGGGAGGAACCAATGAGCAGTTCTTC.

In this sample, this clonotype turned up many times. This sequence joins TRBV12-5 and TRBJ2-5; maybe TRBD2 (5 bases). Germline CDR1 is LGHNT and CDR2 is FRNRAP. This CDR3 region has 9 residues. In DNA, the CDR3 is TGTGCCGAGGGAGAGACCCAGTACTTC. Its translation: CAEGETQYF. Full variable domain (rest looked up from reference TRBV12-5 and TRBJ2-5): DARVTQTPRHKVTEMGQEVTMRCQPILGHNTVFWYRQTMMQGLELLAYFRNRAPLDDSGMPKDRFSAEMPDATLATLKIQPSEPRDSAVYFCAEGETQYFGPGTRLLVL.

The gene calls are TRBV6-1 and TRBJ2-6; D perhaps matches TRBD2 (5 bases). This CDR3 region has 15 residues. CDR1 is MNHNS, CDR2 SASEGT, per germline. V gave up 4 bases and J gave up 0 bases, with 7 bases separating them. The CDR3 here is CASSGTGSGANVLTF. The CDR3, as DNA: TGTGCCAGCAGTGGGACTGGCTCTGGGGCCAACGTCCTGACTTTC.

This clonotype was picked up many times. The V gene is TRBV10-1, the J gene TRBJ2-7; D gene ambiguous. Germline CDR1 is WNHNN and CDR2 is SYGVQD (reference sequence). The V end was cut by 4 bases, the J end by 5 bases, with 21 bases between. The CDR3 runs to 16 residues. CDR3 sequence (DNA): TGCGCCAGCAGTGCGACCACCTTCAGTGGGGTCCACGAGCAGTACTTC. Amino acids: CASSATTFSGVHEQYF.

The CDR3 loop reads CASSSDRGIETQYF. The CDR3 bases are TGTGCCAGCAGTAGCGACAGGGGCATCGAGACCCAGTACTTC. This chain joins TRBV5-5 and TRBJ2-5; 8 bases are a match to TRBD1. Germline CDR1 and CDR2: SGHKS and YYEKEE (reference sequence). V lost 5 bases and J lost 5; bases outside the gene matches: 8. The CDR3 contains 14 residues. Based on the CDR3 plus reference TRBV5-5 and TRBJ2-5, the full variable domain is DAGVTQSPTHLIKTRGQQVTLRCSPISGHKSVSWYQQVLGQGPQFIFQYYEKEERGRGNFPDRFSARQFPNYSSELNVNALLLGDSALYLCASSSDRGIETQYFGPGTRLLVL.

The chain joins TRBV20-1 to TRBJ2-7; no definite D call. Germline lookup yields CDR1 DFQATT and CDR2 SNEGSKA (reference sequence). The CDR3 loop spans 15 amino acids. Trimming removed 0 bases from V and 1 base from J, with 13 bases in between. CDR3: CSARDRDEPSYEQYF. In DNA, the CDR3 is TGCAGTGCTAGAGATCGAGACGAACCTTCCTACGAGCAGTACTTC.

This clonotype was found a few times. The chain combines TRBV27 with TRBJ1-6; D ambiguous. Germline CDR1 reads MNHEY; CDR2 reads SMNVEV (reference sequence). CDR3 length equals 15 residues. Trimming cost V 9 bases and J 2 bases, with 14 bases left between them. The chain's CDR3 is CASGSGVTYNSPLHF. CDR3 DNA sequence: TGTGCCAGTGGGAGTGGGGTGACCTATAATTCACCCCTCCACTTT.

This clonotype was counted ten times or more. The chain is built from TRBV9 and TRBJ1-1; D unclear. CDR3 length: 13 amino acids. From germline, CDR1 is SGDLS and CDR2 YYNGEE. Trimming pared 0 bases from V and 3 bases from J, leaving 6 bases between. The DNA of the CDR3 is TGTGCCAGCAGCGTAGACCCATACACTGAAGCTTTCTTT. The encoded protein is CASSVDPYTEAFF. The whole variable domain, remainder taken from reference TRBV9 and TRBJ1-1, is DSGVTQTPKHLITATGQRVTLRCSPRSGDLSVYWYQQSLDQGLQFLIQYYNGEERAKGNILERFSAQQFPDLHSELNLSSLELGDSALYFCASSVDPYTEAFFGQGTRLTVV.

This clonotype has ten or more counts. V and J are TRBV11-2 and TRBJ2-7; possibly TRBD2 for D (5 bases). The CDR3 has 15 residues. Germline V CDR1 and CDR2: SGHAT, FQNNGV. With 5 bases removed from V and 5 bases from J, the gap between germline ends came to 19 bases. The CDR3 sequence: CASSPMNGVYDEQYF. CDR3 DNA: TGTGCCAGCAGCCCAATGAACGGGGTATACGACGAGCAGTACTTC.